The clone carrying this TCR beta chain showed up just a few times. There are 15 residues in the CDR3. Germline loops: CDR1 ENHRY, CDR2 SYGVKD. V dropped 6 bases and J dropped 5 bases, with 20 bases sitting between them. The record originates from a study of response to subunit inactivated influenza vaccine. A single record per CDR3 protein comes from TCRdb applying MiXCR to the RT-PCR reads. Of roughly 190,000 distinct CDR3 sequences listed, less than 15% are singletons. In addition, the sample was reused for a study of T cells expressing NK-cell markers. In that study: TCR beta cDNA was made by 5'RACE template switching with UMIs. Cells sorted as CD3+CD56+NKG2C+, CD3+CD56+NKG2C- and CD3+CD56-NKG2C+ T cells supplied the TCR beta repertoires. Of eight sequenced donors, seven were HCMV-seropositive and one HCMV-seronegative. Roughly 1.0-8% of CD8+ T cells in about six donors belonged to dominant NKG2C+ clonotypes. The CD3+CD56-NKG2C+ fraction of a handful of donors was also led by these clonotypes.

This TCR derives from a man aged 45-65 years who received an inactivated influenza vaccine. V is TRBV10-3 and J is TRBJ2-7; maybe TRBD2 (6 bases). Sample: CD8+ T cells sorted from PBMCs, taken 11 to 12 days after vaccination. CDR3 residues: CAISANRDSTNEQYF. The CDR3 DNA is TGTGCCATCAGCGCGAACCGGGACTCTACGAACGAGCAGTACTTC.